Presented here are 21 T cell receptor beta chains from one specimen sequenced in a study of CD8 T cells in ankylosing spondylitis. TCRdb passed the 5' RACE reads through MiXCR, listing each CDR3 protein once. The sample holds fewer than 150,000 distinct CDR3 sequences, around 6.6% seen once. The sequencing input was blood, either unsorted or a sorted T cell fraction (not recorded which). These receptors originate from a female donor with ankylosing spondylitis or in good health (not recorded which).

V is TRBV28 and J is TRBJ2-4, with D unresolved. The CDR3 covers 12 residues. The V and J ends lost 7 bases and 4 bases respectively, with 8 bases between them. In germline, CDR1 is MDHEN, CDR2 SYDVKM. The CDR3 sequence is CASTTGKNIQYF. DNA for the CDR3: TGTGCCAGCACAACTGGTAAAAACATTCAGTACTTC.

This clonotype has at least ten counts. J is TRBJ2-7 and V is TRBV29-1, with TRBD1 matching 10 bases. Trimming cost V 2 bases and J 5 bases; bases outside gene matches: 6. CDR3 size: 14 residues. The germline V gene encodes CDR1 SQVTM and CDR2 ANQGSEA. The CDR3 loop reads CSVEWDRGSDEQYF. The CDR3 nucleotides read TGCAGCGTTGAATGGGACAGGGGTTCGGACGAGCAGTACTTC.

The table lists this clonotype with many counts. The V and J genes are TRBV4-1 and TRBJ1-4; D is undetermined. V was cut by 4 bases and J by 1 base, with 13 bases left in between. The CDR3 is 16 residues long. Germline values: CDR1 MGHRA, CDR2 YSYEKL. CDR3 sequence: CASSPSTRVTNEKLFF. The CDR3 DNA is TGCGCCAGCAGCCCTTCTACAAGAGTAACTAATGAAAAACTGTTTTTT.

This clonotype was recorded many times. The J gene is TRBJ2-3, the V gene TRBV27, with no clear D. In germline, CDR1 is MNHEY, CDR2 SMNVEV (reference sequence). V dropped 2 bases and J dropped 6 bases, with 9 bases sitting between them. The CDR3 contains 13 residues. In DNA form, the CDR3 reads TGTGCCAGCAGTTTAGACCCCAGGGATACGCAGTATTTT. It translates to CASSLDPRDTQYF.

This clonotype was seen at least ten times. V and J are TRBV5-1 and TRBJ1-1; 7 positions match TRBD1. Germline assignment: CDR1 SGHRS and CDR2 YFSETQ. Trimming cost V 4 bases and J 3 bases; bases outside gene matches: 6. The CDR3 is 14 amino acids. The CDR3 spells CASSRDSQDTEAFF. DNA of the CDR3: TGCGCCAGCAGCCGGGACAGCCAAGACACTGAAGCTTTCTTT.

There are a few counts of this clonotype. This chain links TRBV12-3 or TRBV12-4 with TRBJ2-2; D gene uncertain. This CDR3 spans 12 amino acids. Trimming stripped 3 bases from V and 7 bases from J, with 6 bases between. CDR3 sequence reads: CASSLEFGELFF. CDR3 DNA: TGTGCCAGCAGTTTGGAGTTCGGGGAGCTGTTTTTT.

The sample holds many counts of this clonotype. V and J are TRBV2 and TRBJ2-7; D gene unclear. This CDR3 comprises 14 residues. V lost 10 bases, J lost 0 bases, and 16 bases lay in between. Germline V CDR1 and CDR2: SNHLY, FYNNEI. The CDR3 loop is CATKSRFSSYEQYF. The CDR3 coding sequence is TGTGCCACCAAGAGCAGGTTTAGCTCCTACGAGCAGTACTTC.

This clonotype was recorded many times. The chain is built from TRBV12-3 or TRBV12-4 and TRBJ1-5; unclear D gene. The CDR3 contains 13 residues. Between the trimmed V and J ends, which lost 3 bases and 6 bases, there was a span of 9 bases. CDR3 nucleotides: TGTGCCAGCAGTTTCGGAGGAGGTCAGCCCCAGCATTTT. Encoded protein: CASSFGGGQPQHF.

This clonotype was counted ten times or more. J is TRBJ2-5 and V is TRBV20-1; D is possibly TRBD2 (6 bases). Germline CDR1 DFQATT, CDR2 SNEGSKA (reference sequence). V was clipped by 3 bases and J by 5 bases, with 13 bases between them. The CDR3 extends over 13 amino acids. The CDR3 DNA is TGCAGTGCTAGTGCGGGAATCAGGGAGACCCAGTACTTC. Its protein is CSASAGIRETQYF.

This clonotype came up many times. J is TRBJ1-6 and V is TRBV20-1; TRBD1 agrees at 7 bases. Trimming at V came to 1 base and at J to 11 bases, leaving 2 bases not matched to a gene. The CDR3 loop spans 12 amino acids. Germline CDR1 and CDR2: DFQATT and SNEGSKA (reference sequence). In DNA, the CDR3 is TGCAGTGCTAGAGGACAGGGTCCACCCCTCCACTTT. This sequence encodes CSARGQGPPLHF.

This chain uses TRBV7-9 with TRBJ2-1, with 8 bases lining up with TRBD2. Trimming took 2 bases from V and 6 from J; bases not matched to a gene: 9. The CDR3 has 16 residues. CDR1 is SEHNR, CDR2 FQNEAQ, per germline (reference sequence). CDR3: CASSLNPGLGGNEQFF. The CDR3 bases are TGTGCCAGCAGCTTAAACCCGGGACTAGGCGGCAATGAGCAGTTCTTC.

This clonotype was counted between two and nine times. The genes are TRBV30 and TRBJ2-7; perhaps TRBD2 as D (5 bases). CDR1 is GTSNPN and CDR2 is SVGIG in the germline V gene (reference sequence). The CDR3 sequence is 11 residues long. The germline V and J ends were trimmed by 4 bases and 6 bases, with 10 bases remaining between them. CDR3 residues: CAWIGRGEQYF. The CDR3 DNA reads as TGTGCCTGGATTGGTCGGGGCGAGCAGTACTTC.

This clonotype was found many times. The chain recombines TRBV3-1 with TRBJ2-2; 9 nucleotides agree with TRBD1. The CDR3 sequence is 17 residues long. Germline V gene sequence: CDR1 LGHDT, CDR2 YNNKEL (reference sequence). V dropped 3 bases and J dropped 6; count of bases not matched to a gene: 11. The CDR3 here is CASSQEPIGTGPGELFF. DNA for the CDR3: TGTGCCAGCAGCCAGGAGCCAATCGGGACAGGGCCCGGGGAGCTGTTTTTT.

The V call is TRBV4-3, the J call TRBJ2-2; tentatively, D is TRBD1 or TRBD2 (5 bases each). V lost 0 bases and J lost 4, with 9 bases in between. CDR1 and CDR2 (germline): LGHNA, YSLEER. CDR3 length equals 15 residues. DNA of the CDR3: TGCGCCAGCAGCCAAGATGGGGGATTCACCGGGGAGCTGTTTTTT. This translates into CASSQDGGFTGELFF.

This clonotype appeared many times. The rearrangement joins TRBV20-1 to TRBJ2-7, with no clear D. The CDR3 runs to 16 residues. Germline loops: CDR1 DFQATT, CDR2 SNEGSKA (reference sequence). The V end lost 1 base, the J end lost 2 bases, and 18 bases lay between the germline ends. DNA for the CDR3: TGCAGTGCTAGAGGGCCAGAGCTAAACAAACCCTACGAGCAGTACTTC. Translating it yields CSARGPELNKPYEQYF.

This clonotype occurred a few times. The chain joins TRBV5-1 to TRBJ2-3; unclear D gene. CDR1 is SGHRS, CDR2 YFSETQ, per germline. This CDR3 has 14 amino acids. V shed 0 bases and J shed 4 bases, with 9 bases lying between them. CDR3 loop: CASSLAVASDTQYF. DNA for the CDR3: TGCGCCAGCAGCTTGGCAGTAGCCTCAGATACGCAGTATTTT. Combining the CDR3 with reference TRBV5-1 and TRBJ2-3 gives the whole variable domain KAGVTQTPRYLIKTRGQQVTLSCSPISGHRSVSWYQQTPGQGLQFLFEYFSETQRNKGNFPGRFSGRQFSNSRSEMNVSTLELGDSALYLCASSLAVASDTQYFGPGTRLTVL.

This clonotype occurred many times. The chain recombines TRBV7-6 with TRBJ1-5; 8 nucleotides line up with TRBD1. The CDR3 has 15 amino acids. The V gene end was trimmed by 1 base and the J gene end by 5 bases; junction bases not matched to a gene: 4. Per germline, CDR1 SGHVS and CDR2 FNYEAQ. CDR3 nucleotide sequence: TGTGCCAGCAGCTTAGGACAGGGGTGGTATCAGCCCCAGCATTTT. The encoded protein is CASSLGQGWYQPQHF.

This clonotype was counted ten times or more. The J gene is TRBJ1-1, the V gene TRBV6-1; 8 positions agree with TRBD1. This CDR3 is built from 14 residues. The J segment lost 5 bases and the V segment lost 7 bases, leaving 9 bases of the junction unmatched. CDR1 and CDR2 from the germline V gene are MNHNS and SASEGT. DNA for the CDR3: TGTGCCAGCACTCAGGACAGGGCGAGGACTGAAGCTTTCTTT. The encoded protein is CASTQDRARTEAFF.

About this clonotype itself: Given a much more abundant clone one base away, this may be a read error. The chain combines TRBV28 with TRBJ2-2; tentative D call: TRBD2 (5 bases). From germline, CDR1 is MDHEN and CDR2 SYDVKM. The CDR3 is 15 amino acids. V dropped 7 bases and J dropped 0 bases, with 12 bases sitting between them. The CDR3 DNA reads TGTGCCAGCACCACAGCGAGGGCGAACACCGGGGAGCTGTTTTTT. The encoded protein is CASTTARANTGELFF.

There are many counts of this clonotype. V gene TRBV30 combines with J gene TRBJ1-1; no definite D call. The CDR3 extends over 14 amino acids. Looked up from germline, CDR1 is GTSNPN and CDR2 is SVGIG (reference sequence). V was shortened by 3 bases and J by 4 bases, with 15 bases between the two germline ends. The CDR3 region is CAWRRQERITEAFF. The CDR3 region has the DNA TGTGCCTGGAGAAGGCAGGAGCGGATCACTGAAGCTTTCTTT. Full variable domain (outside the CDR3, taken from reference TRBV30 and TRBJ1-1): SQTIHQWPATLVQPVGSPLSLECTVEGTSNPNLYWYRQAAGRGLQLLFYSVGIGQISSEVPQNLSASRPQDRQFILSSKKLLLSDSGFYLCAWRRQERITEAFFGQGTRLTVV.

This clonotype was observed at least ten times. This rearrangement joins TRBV29-1 to TRBJ2-1; 7 bases align to TRBD1. Germline V gives CDR1 SQVTM, CDR2 ANQGSEA. Germline trimming cut 5 bases from V and 8 bases from J; bases unmatched to any gene: 6. This CDR3 is 12 amino acids long. In DNA form, the CDR3 reads TGCAGCGTTCGCGCCGACAGGGATGAGCAGTTCTTC. It yields the protein CSVRADRDEQFF.